Shown below are 24 T cell receptor beta chains from a single sample sequenced in a study of blood T cell repertoires in COVID-19. Some clones are missing from TCRdb's copy, which holds only in-frame ones; the method was immunoSEQ multiplex PCR. The data contain approximately 170,000 clones, roughly 80% of them singletons. Specimen: PBMCs or T cells enriched from blood (not recorded which). The receptors come from a woman in her fifties or sixties who had recovered from COVID-19.

V and J are TRBV24-1 and TRBJ2-3; D is undetermined. Germline V gives CDR1 KGHDR, CDR2 SFDVKD. V gave up 5 bases and J gave up 4 bases, with 9 bases separating them. CDR3 length: 13 residues. In DNA, the CDR3 is TGTGCCACCAGTGGTACTATCGCAGATACGCAGTATTTT. This codes for CATSGTIADTQYF.

The chain has TRBV5-1 and TRBJ2-1, with 10 bases aligning to TRBD1. V trimming: 3 bases; J trimming: 8 bases; junction bases outside the gene matches: 2. Germline values: CDR1 SGHRS, CDR2 YFSETQ. There are 13 residues in the CDR3. The CDR3 bases are TGCGCCAGCAGCTCGGGACAGGGGTATGAGCAGTTCTTC. Residues: CASSSGQGYEQFF.

The genes are TRBV19 and TRBJ1-3; a possible D gene is TRBD1 (6 bases). Trimming took off 7 bases at V and 0 bases at J, with 7 bases between the two ends. This CDR3 is built from 13 residues. Germline-derived CDR1 and CDR2 are LNHDA and SQIVND (reference sequence). The CDR3 loop is CASTGDSGNTIYF. As DNA, the CDR3 is TGTGCCAGTACAGGGGACTCTGGAAACACCATATATTTT.

The rearrangement links TRBV30 to TRBJ2-3; D remains ambiguous. This CDR3 has 16 residues. With 4 bases removed from V and 2 bases from J, the gap between germline ends came to 19 bases. Germline V gene sequence: CDR1 GTSNPN, CDR2 SVGIG (reference sequence). The CDR3: CAWTAAASPYTDTQYF. DNA of the CDR3: TGTGCCTGGACGGCGGCCGCTTCACCTTACACAGATACGCAGTATTTT.

This clone was found a few times. The gene calls are TRBV11-2 and TRBJ2-2, with 13 bases matching TRBD2. In germline, CDR1 is SGHAT, CDR2 FQNNGV. V trimming: 0 bases; J trimming: 4 bases; junction bases outside the gene matches: 5. This CDR3 contains 18 residues. CDR3 residues: CASSLDTSGGAGTGELFF. The CDR3 DNA is TGTGCCAGCAGCTTAGATACTAGCGGGGGGGCGGGCACCGGGGAGCTGTTTTTT.

Here the CDR3 reads CASSQRLVASSGANVLTF. In DNA form, the CDR3 reads TGTGCCAGCAGTCAACGTTTGGTCGCCAGCTCTGGGGCCAACGTCCTGACTTTC. The chain uses TRBV6-6 and TRBJ2-6; no definite D call. Trimming removed 5 bases from V and 0 bases from J, with 17 bases in between. The CDR3 has 18 amino acids. CDR1 and CDR2 from the germline V gene are MNHNY and SVGAGI (reference sequence).

With respect to this clone: This specimen includes other DNA sequences encoding the same CDR3. The chain joins TRBV3-1 (or the pseudogene TRBV3-2) to TRBJ1-2; TRBD1 matches 9 bases. The CDR3 has 14 amino acids. Germline values: CDR1 LGHDT, CDR2 YNNKEL (reference sequence). After removal of 2 bases from V and 4 bases from J, the junction contained 2 bases not matched to a gene. Here the CDR3 DNA reads TGTGCCAGCAGCCAATTGACAGGGGGCTATGGCTACACCTTC. Amino acid sequence: CASSQLTGGYGYTF.

The chain employs TRBV7-3 and TRBJ2-3; TRBD2 aligns across 7 bases. The germline V gene encodes CDR1 SGHTA and CDR2 FQGTGA. The CDR3 has 15 amino acids. With V trimmed by 2 bases and J by 4 bases, 6 bases remained unmatched. The CDR3 loop reads CASSLLAGVSDTQYF. The CDR3 DNA reads TGTGCCAGCAGCTTACTCGCGGGGGTTTCAGATACGCAGTATTTT.

This clone has only one observation. The rearrangement uses TRBV1 and TRBJ2-1; the table assigns TRBD2, which was not confirmed against the DNA. TRBV1 is tagged as a pseudogene. CDR3 size: 15 residues. As DNA, the CDR3 is TGCACCAGCAGCCAAGGGGGGGGCCCCCCGCTTGAGCAGTTCTTC. Amino acid sequence: CTSSQGGGPPLEQFF.

The V call is TRBV7-9, the J call TRBJ2-3; D uncertain. The V gene lost 1 base and the J gene lost 2 bases, with 16 bases spanning the gap. The CDR3 loop spans 17 amino acids. In germline, CDR1 is SEHNR, CDR2 FQNEAQ (reference sequence). CDR3 loop: CASSLGGALAHTDTQYF. The CDR3 coding sequence is TGTGCCAGCAGCTTAGGTGGAGCGCTGGCACACACAGATACGCAGTATTTT. The full variable domain, its missing parts supplied by reference TRBV7-9 and TRBJ2-3, is DTGVSQNPRHKITKRGQNVTFRCDPISEHNRLYWYRQTLGQGPEFLTYFQNEAQLEKSRLLSDRFSAERPKGSFSTLEIQRTEQGDSAMYLCASSLGGALAHTDTQYFGPGTRLTVL.

The genes are TRBV4-3 and TRBJ2-5; D remains ambiguous. Per germline, CDR1 LGHNA and CDR2 YSLEER. V lost 4 bases to trimming and J lost 5 bases, with 11 bases between them. The CDR3 runs 13 residues. The CDR3 region has the DNA TGCGCCAGCAGCCGTAGCTTGATGGAGACCCAGTACTTC. Translating it yields CASSRSLMETQYF.

The V call is TRBV18, the J call TRBJ2-7, with 9 bases lining up with TRBD1. Germline V lookup: CDR1 KGHSH, CDR2 LQKENI. Trimming removed 3 bases from V and 3 bases from J; junction bases left unmatched: 3. This CDR3 comprises 14 residues. CDR3 nucleotide sequence: TGTGCCAGCTCACCTACGACAGGGGGCTACGAGCAGTACGTC. The encoded protein is CASSPTTGGYEQYV.

In DNA, the CDR3 is TGCGCCAGCAGTGAGTCGAGGAGGAGCTCCTACAATGAGCAGTTCTTC. It encodes CASSESRRSSYNEQFF. The chain carries TRBV10-1 and TRBJ2-1, with TRBD2 as a possible D gene (5 bases). Germline assignment: CDR1 WNHNN and CDR2 SYGVQD (reference sequence). V dropped 0 bases and J dropped 0 bases, with 9 bases sitting between them. The CDR3 length is 16 residues.

This clone appeared once. The gene calls are TRBV9 and TRBJ1-4; D is possibly TRBD1 (5 bases). The CDR3 spans 14 residues. V dropped 2 bases and J dropped 7 bases, with 12 bases sitting between them. The germline CDR1 and CDR2 sequences are SGDLS and YYNGEE. The chain's CDR3 is CASSVAGLSEKLFF. CDR3 DNA sequence: TGTGCCAGCAGCGTGGCGGGGCTAAGTGAAAAACTGTTTTTT.

The chain recombines TRBV6-5 with TRBJ1-1, with a weak D call TRBD1 (5 bases). The germline V and J ends were trimmed by 7 bases and 7 bases, with 10 bases remaining between them. This CDR3 has 11 residues. CDR1 is MNHEY and CDR2 is SVGAGI in the germline V gene. The CDR3 loop is CASTAGREAFF. CDR3 nucleotides: TGTGCCAGCACCGCGGGACGTGAAGCTTTCTTT.

A few counts support this clone. Other DNA sequences of this sample code for an identical CDR3. The chain combines TRBV5-4 with TRBJ2-3; a weak D match, TRBD1 (6 bases). This CDR3 region has 14 residues. V lost 5 bases and J lost 3, with 13 bases in between. Germline lookup yields CDR1 SGHNT and CDR2 YYREEE (reference sequence). The CDR3 sequence: CASSFQGSTDTQYF. For the CDR3, the DNA is TGTGCCAGCAGTTTTCAGGGGAGTACAGATACGCAGTATTTT.

This clone was counted between two and nine times. J is TRBJ2-2 and V is TRBV6-1; 9 positions agree with TRBD2. The V and J ends lost 4 bases and 4 bases, in that order; junction bases with no gene match: 7. CDR1 and CDR2 (germline): MNHNS, SASEGT. The CDR3 has 16 amino acids. This CDR3 is CASSGPVAGVTGELFF. In nucleotides, the CDR3 is TGTGCCAGCAGTGGTCCGGTAGCGGGGGTCACCGGGGAGCTGTTTTTT.

The rearrangement links TRBV7-9 to TRBJ2-5; TRBD2 matches at 7 bases. Germline V gene data show CDR1 as SEHNR and CDR2 as FQNEAQ (reference sequence). The length of the CDR3 is 13 residues. The J segment lost 0 bases and the V segment lost 7 bases, leaving 2 bases of the junction unmatched. The CDR3 loop is CASTREDQETQYF. The CDR3, as DNA: TGTGCCAGCACCCGGGAGGACCAAGAGACCCAGTACTTC.

This sequence joins TRBV29-1 and TRBJ2-1; D unclear. There are 11 residues in the CDR3. Germline loops: CDR1 SQVTM, CDR2 ANQGSEA. The germline V and J ends were trimmed by 2 bases and 7 bases, with 6 bases remaining between them. The DNA of the CDR3 is TGCAGCGTTGAATTGGAGAATGAGCAGTTCTTC. Translated: CSVELENEQFF.

The chain is built from TRBV7-9 and TRBJ2-5, with 7 bases that match TRBD1. CDR1 is SEHNR, CDR2 FQNEAQ, per germline (reference sequence). This CDR3 spans 14 amino acids. The trim removed 5 bases at V and 2 bases at J, leaving 5 bases unmatched. The CDR3 sequence: CASSETGQQETQYF. DNA of the CDR3: TGTGCCAGCAGCGAGACAGGGCAACAAGAGACCCAGTACTTC. The whole variable domain, remainder taken from reference TRBV7-9 and TRBJ2-5, is DTGVSQNPRHKITKRGQNVTFRCDPISEHNRLYWYRQTLGQGPEFLTYFQNEAQLEKSRLLSDRFSAERPKGSFSTLEIQRTEQGDSAMYLCASSETGQQETQYFGPGTRLLVL.

The chain couples TRBV15 to TRBJ1-2, with 8 bases that match TRBD1. CDR3 length: 15 amino acids. V was clipped by 6 bases and J by 4 bases; unmatched bases: 10. Looked up from germline, CDR1 is LNHNV and CDR2 is YYDKDF (reference sequence). Written as DNA, the CDR3 is TGTGCCACCAGTAGAAGACAGGGGCGAGGCTATGGCTACACCTTC. Its protein is CATSRRQGRGYGYTF. The variable domain in full, completed from reference TRBV15 and TRBJ1-2, reads DAMVIQNPRYQVTQFGKPVTLSCSQTLNHNVMYWYQQKSSQAPKLLFHYYDKDFNNEADTPDNFQSRRPNTSFCFLDIRSPGLGDTAMYLCATSRRQGRGYGYTFGSGTRLTVV.

The V and J genes are TRBV6-6 and TRBJ2-5; D is undetermined. This CDR3 comprises 13 residues. V lost 5 bases, J lost 3 bases, and 10 bases lay in between. The germline CDR1 and CDR2 sequences are MNHNY and SVGAGI (reference sequence). The CDR3 region has the DNA TGTGCCAGCAGTCCGACACAGAAAGAGACCCAGTACTTC. Translation gives CASSPTQKETQYF.

The chain is built from TRBV5-1 and TRBJ2-5; 12 nucleotides agree with TRBD2. The CDR3 sequence is 16 residues long. Germline CDR1 is SGHRS and CDR2 is YFSETQ. After removal of 4 bases from V and 0 bases from J, the junction contained 4 bases not matched to a gene. The CDR3 loop is CASSPTSGGYQETQYF. The CDR3 DNA is TGCGCCAGCAGCCCAACTAGCGGGGGGTACCAAGAGACCCAGTACTTC.

The gene calls are TRBV7-2 and TRBJ2-1, with 9 nucleotides matching TRBD2. Germline V lookup: CDR1 SGHTA, CDR2 FQGNSA. Trimming removed 0 bases from V and 7 bases from J; junction bases left unmatched: 7. This CDR3 region has 16 residues. This CDR3 reads CASSLAPGLAGNEQFF. CDR3 DNA: TGTGCCAGCAGCTTAGCGCCGGGACTAGCTGGGAATGAGCAGTTCTTC. The full variable domain, completed using reference TRBV7-2 and TRBJ2-1, is GAGVSQSPSNKVTEKGKDVELRCDPISGHTALYWYRQSLGQGLEFLIYFQGNSAPDKSGLPSDRFSAERTGGSVSTLTIQRTQQEDSAVYLCASSLAPGLAGNEQFFGPGTRLTVL.